This passage covers 21 T cell receptor beta chains from one sample sequenced in a study of T cell clones after liver transplantation. The data were produced by immunoSEQ multiplex PCR, yet TCRdb's version contains in-frame clones alone and is incomplete. The data contain roughly 100,000 clones, 84% of them singletons. Sequencing used CD4+ T cells from blood, obtained around 4 years after liver transplant. These receptors originate from a human patient who received a liver transplant. Some T cells may have come from the graft donor.

This chain links TRBV28 with TRBJ1-2; a possible D gene is TRBD1 (6 bases). This CDR3 spans 10 amino acids. V was pared by 7 bases and J by 11 bases, with 11 bases between. The germline CDR1 and CDR2 sequences are MDHEN and SYDVKM. For the CDR3, the DNA is TGTGCCAGCAATGGGGACACTTACACCTTC. This encodes CASNGDTYTF.

This sequence joins TRBV11-2 and TRBJ2-5; D not resolved. The CDR3 has 13 amino acids. V lost 0 bases and J 6 bases, leaving 8 bases between the germline ends. Germline-derived CDR1 and CDR2 are SGHAT and FQNNGV. The CDR3 loop reads CASSLEPLKTQYF. The CDR3 DNA follows: TGTGCCAGCAGCTTAGAGCCCTTAAAGACCCAGTACTTC.

This chain links TRBV19 with TRBJ1-2; D is ambiguous. Trimming pared 7 bases from V and 0 bases from J, leaving 15 bases between. Germline V gene lookup returns CDR1 LNHDA and CDR2 SQIVND (reference sequence). The CDR3 is made up of 15 amino acids. CDR3: CASTPSVRTNYGYTF. The CDR3 DNA follows: TGTGCCAGTACTCCGTCAGTACGTACTAACTATGGCTACACCTTC.

This clone was picked up many times. The chain has TRBV14 and TRBJ1-2; D is undetermined. CDR3 length: 14 amino acids. Per germline, CDR1 SGHDN and CDR2 FVKESK. The V end was cut by 0 bases, the J end by 4 bases, with 9 bases between. The CDR3 loop reads CASSQDLYFYGYTF. In nucleotides, the CDR3 is TGTGCCAGCAGCCAAGATCTGTATTTCTATGGCTACACCTTC.

This chain connects TRBV6-5 to TRBJ2-7, with no clear D. CDR1 is MNHEY and CDR2 is SVGAGI in the germline V gene. The CDR3 extends over 16 amino acids. Between the trimmed V and J ends, which lost 2 bases and 7 bases, there was a span of 21 bases. Here the CDR3 DNA reads TGTGCCAGCAGTTACGACCTTTACGGGCCTGGGCATGAGCAGTACTTC. Translating it yields CASSYDLYGPGHEQYF.

The chain links TRBV6-5 to TRBJ2-2; 9 bases agree with TRBD2. This CDR3 contains 14 residues. CDR1 and CDR2 from the germline V gene are MNHEY and SVGAGI. J gave up 6 bases and V 6 bases, and 5 bases lay outside the gene matches. The CDR3 DNA sequence: TGTGCCAGCAGAAGGGGACTAGCACCCGGGGAGCTGTTTTTT. It specifies CASRRGLAPGELFF.

The genes are TRBV7-8 and TRBJ2-3; D not certain. V was shortened by 7 bases and J by 8 bases, with 7 bases between the two germline ends. The germline V gene has CDR1 SGHVS and CDR2 FQNEAQ. This CDR3 region has 10 residues. CDR3 nucleotide sequence: TGTGCCAGCAAAGCAGCTACGCAGTATTTT. Encoded protein: CASKAATQYF.

V usage is TRBV4-3 and J usage is TRBJ2-5; 8 positions agree with TRBD1. Germline assignment: CDR1 LGHNA and CDR2 YSLEER. This CDR3 contains 16 residues. V was pared by 3 bases and J by 5 bases, with 11 bases of the junction left unmatched. The CDR3 DNA reads as TGCGCCAGCAGCCAGAACCCTAGGACAGGGAGTGAGACCCAGTACTTC. It is translated as CASSQNPRTGSETQYF.

The chain employs TRBV11-2 and TRBJ2-7; D remains unclear. The CDR3 covers 13 residues. Germline loops: CDR1 SGHAT, CDR2 FQNNGV. V was clipped by 2 bases and J by 2 bases, with 7 bases between them. CDR3 protein: CASSLSTTYEQYF. CDR3 in DNA: TGTGCCAGCAGCTTAAGCACTACCTACGAGCAGTACTTC.

The genes are TRBV2 and TRBJ2-3; 9 bases map to TRBD2. The germline CDR1 and CDR2 sequences are SNHLY and FYNNEI. The length of the CDR3 is 12 residues. After removal of 9 bases from V and 3 bases from J, the junction contained 1 base not matched to a gene. CDR3 nucleotides: TGTGCCAGTAGCGGGAGTACAGATACGCAGTATTTT. The encoded protein is CASSGSTDTQYF.

The chain couples TRBV7-9 to TRBJ1-4, with 8 bases that match TRBD1. Germline assignment: CDR1 SEHNR and CDR2 FQNEAQ (reference sequence). This CDR3 spans 12 amino acids. V shed 10 bases, J shed 5 bases, and the junction held 3 bases outside the gene matches. The CDR3 reads CATTGANEKLFF. In DNA, the CDR3 is TGTGCCACGACAGGGGCGAATGAAAAACTGTTTTTT. The entire variable domain, with the rest obtained from reference TRBV7-9 and TRBJ1-4, is as follows: DTGVSQNPRHKITKRGQNVTFRCDPISEHNRLYWYRQTLGQGPEFLTYFQNEAQLEKSRLLSDRFSAERPKGSFSTLEIQRTEQGDSAMYLCATTGANEKLFFGSGTQLSVL.

V gene TRBV5-1 combines with J gene TRBJ2-7; D remains ambiguous. This CDR3 has 12 amino acids. Germline-derived CDR1 and CDR2 are SGHRS and YFSETQ. V was pared by 5 bases and J by 1 base, with 7 bases between. This chain's CDR3 is CASRTESYEQYF. CDR3 in DNA: TGCGCCAGCAGAACGGAATCCTACGAGCAGTACTTC.

CDR3 DNA: TGTGCCAGCAGCTTAGGGGTGGCAGGGACCTACGAGCAGTACTTC. The encoded protein is CASSLGVAGTYEQYF. This sequence joins TRBV7-6 and TRBJ2-7; D possibly corresponds to TRBD1 (5 bases). The CDR3 is 15 residues long. Trimming shortened V by 1 base and J by 2 bases, and 12 bases separated the two germline ends. The germline gives CDR1 SGHVS, CDR2 FNYEAQ.

The V and J genes are TRBV23-1 and TRBJ1-1; 7 nucleotides agree with TRBD1. TRBV23-1 is designated an ORF whose function remains uncertain. The CDR3 loop spans 16 amino acids. The V gene end was trimmed by 0 bases and the J gene end by 2 bases; junction bases not matched to a gene: 6. The CDR3 nucleotides read TGCGCCAGCAGTCAATCATTGAGACAGGGCAACACTGAAGCTTTCTTT. It encodes CASSQSLRQGNTEAFF.

The CDR3 DNA follows: TGCGCCAGCAGCTTAGTACTCGGCTACGAGCAGTACTTC. The encoded protein is CASSLVLGYEQYF. The chain combines TRBV5-1 with TRBJ2-7; D unclear. CDR3 length: 13 amino acids. CDR1 and CDR2 (germline): SGHRS, YFSETQ. V was clipped by 2 bases and J by 3 bases, with 9 bases between them.

This sequence joins TRBV5-4 and TRBJ2-5; TRBD1 aligns across 9 bases. The V and J ends lost 3 bases and 5 bases, in that order; junction bases with no gene match: 5. Germline CDR1 reads SGHNT; CDR2 reads YYREEE (reference sequence). The CDR3 totals 14 residues. CDR3 coding DNA: TGTGCCAGCAGCTCTTGGACAGGGGTGGAGACCCAGTACTTC. This sequence encodes CASSSWTGVETQYF.

The chain recombines TRBV28 with TRBJ2-7; D is undetermined. The CDR3 sequence is 14 residues long. Germline CDR1 reads MDHEN; CDR2 reads SYDVKM. V lost 5 bases and J lost 5, with 16 bases in between. The CDR3 region has the DNA TGTGCCAGCAGTACGGACCTCCTCCTCCACGAGCAGTACTTC. The encoded protein is CASSTDLLLHEQYF. The whole variable domain, remainder taken from reference TRBV28 and TRBJ2-7, is DVKVTQSSRYLVKRTGEKVFLECVQDMDHENMFWYRQDPGLGLRLIYFSYDVKMKEKGDIPEGYSVSREKKERFSLILESASTNQTSMYLCASSTDLLLHEQYFGPGTRLTVT.

This clone was seen once. The genes are TRBV4-2 and TRBJ1-6; tentative D call: TRBD1 (6 bases). Germline V gene sequence: CDR1 LGHNA, CDR2 YNFKEQ. The V end lost 2 bases, the J end lost 10 bases, and 21 bases lay between the germline ends. The CDR3 length is 17 residues. CDR3 sequence (DNA): TGTGCCAGCAGCCAAACCACCTGGGGGACATCCGTATCACCCCTCCACTTT. It specifies CASSQTTWGTSVSPLHF.

This chain links TRBV7-2 with TRBJ2-7; 12 positions match TRBD2. The CDR3 runs to 14 residues. The trim removed 6 bases at V and 6 bases at J, leaving 6 bases unmatched. Germline V lookup: CDR1 SGHTA, CDR2 FQGNSA. CDR3 protein: CASSPLAGGSEQYF. CDR3 coding DNA: TGTGCCAGCAGTCCACTAGCGGGGGGCTCCGAGCAGTACTTC.

The J gene is TRBJ2-1, the V gene TRBV7-9; 9 bases align to TRBD2. Trimming removed 6 bases from V and 6 bases from J; junction bases left unmatched: 9. The CDR3 totals 15 residues. From germline, CDR1 is SEHNR and CDR2 FQNEAQ (reference sequence). The CDR3 DNA reads TGTGCCAGCAGTTCCGGGACTAGCTTTCCCAATGAGCAGTTCTTC. Translating gives CASSSGTSFPNEQFF.

The CDR3, as DNA: TGTGCCAGCAGTGAAGCGCCCCTAGCGGGGTCAGAGACCCAGTACTTC. Translation gives CASSEAPLAGSETQYF. V gene TRBV2 combines with J gene TRBJ2-5; 9 nucleotides agree with TRBD2. Looked up from germline, CDR1 is SNHLY and CDR2 is FYNNEI. The CDR3 runs to 16 residues. After removal of 0 bases from V and 4 bases from J, the junction contained 6 bases not matched to a gene. The full variable domain, rest sourced from reference TRBV2 and TRBJ2-5, is EPEVTQTPSHQVTQMGQEVILRCVPISNHLYFYWYRQILGQKVEFLVSFYNNEISEKSEIFDDQFSVERPDGSNFTLKIRSTKLEDSAMYFCASSEAPLAGSETQYFGPGTRLLVL.